This TCR beta chain was recovered during a study of vaccination effects on CD4 cells after COVID-19. Study-level results: Convalescent patients in the study were few, and early post-infection timepoints were absent.

Before sequencing took place, the ViraFEST assay used viral peptide pools to expand antigen-specific CD4+ T cells. Isolating CD4+ T cells followed about 10 days of culture. The participants, recipients of two vaccine doses, got either BNT162b2 or mRNA-1273. The vaccine recipients had no prior SARS-CoV-2 infection, with negative nucleocapsid antibodies. For each well, roughly 2 million PBMC were cultured with around 9.8 IU/ml IL-2 and 8.5 to 10 ug/ml peptides. Cultures received IL-2 medium that replaced half the medium on days 3 and 7. The CDR3 has 17 amino acids. The germline V and J ends were trimmed by 7 bases and 5 bases, with 23 bases remaining between them. Germline V gene data show CDR1 as SGHTA and CDR2 as FQGTGA. To note about this clone: The antigen is not known.

TCRdb's table, derived via immunoSEQ multiplex PCR, lists solely in-frame clones and lacks some. Counted here are 84,000 or so clones, under 85% occurring once; the ten biggest clones make up around 1%. This sequence joins TRBV7-3 and TRBJ2-2, with D perhaps being TRBD1 or TRBD2 (6 bases each). The source material was CD4+ T cells from PBMCs cultured with HCoV-OC43 spike peptides, sampled after COVID-19 vaccination. Subset in this sample: HCoV-OC43 spike overlapping peptide pool stimulation. This clonotype was sampled from a human donor who received a COVID-19 vaccine. The chain's CDR3 is CASTGPGGREETGELFF. The CDR3 nucleotides are TGTGCCAGCACCGGCCCTGGGGGGCGTGAGGAAACCGGGGAGCTGTTTTTT.